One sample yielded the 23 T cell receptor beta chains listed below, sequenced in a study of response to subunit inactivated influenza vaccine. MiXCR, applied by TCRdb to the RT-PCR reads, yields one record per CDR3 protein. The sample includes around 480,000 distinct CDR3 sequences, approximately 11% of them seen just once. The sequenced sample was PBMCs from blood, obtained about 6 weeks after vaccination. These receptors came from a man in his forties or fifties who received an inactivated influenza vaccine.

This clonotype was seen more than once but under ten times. CDR3 sequence reads: CASSTGLAGGKSAETQYF. CDR3 nucleotides: TGCGCCAGCAGTACGGGACTAGCGGGGGGAAAATCAGCAGAGACCCAGTACTTC. This chain joins TRBV5-1 and TRBJ2-5; TRBD2 agrees at 15 bases. Germline CDR1 is SGHRS and CDR2 is YFSETQ. V was clipped by 5 bases and J by 4 bases; unmatched bases: 12. The CDR3 is 18 residues long.

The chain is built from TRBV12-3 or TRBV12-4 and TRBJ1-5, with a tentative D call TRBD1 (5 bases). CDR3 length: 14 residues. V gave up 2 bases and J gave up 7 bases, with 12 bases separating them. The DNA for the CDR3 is TGTGCCAGCAGTTTAAGGGGTTTGAGGCAGCCCCAGCATTTT. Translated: CASSLRGLRQPQHF.

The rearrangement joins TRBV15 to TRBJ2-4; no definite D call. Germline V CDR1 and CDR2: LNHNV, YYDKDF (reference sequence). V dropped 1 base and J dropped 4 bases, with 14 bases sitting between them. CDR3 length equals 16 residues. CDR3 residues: CATSRGIVNTKNIQYF. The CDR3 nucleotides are TGTGCCACCAGCAGAGGAATAGTGAACACGAAAAACATTCAGTACTTC.

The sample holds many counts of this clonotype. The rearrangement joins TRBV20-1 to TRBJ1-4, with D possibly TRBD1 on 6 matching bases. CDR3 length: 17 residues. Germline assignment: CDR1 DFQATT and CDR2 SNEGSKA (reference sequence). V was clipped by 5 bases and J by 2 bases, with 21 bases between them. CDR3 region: CSACSGGRGLTNEKLFF. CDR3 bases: TGCAGTGCTTGTTCCGGGGGCCGAGGATTGACTAATGAAAAACTGTTTTTT.

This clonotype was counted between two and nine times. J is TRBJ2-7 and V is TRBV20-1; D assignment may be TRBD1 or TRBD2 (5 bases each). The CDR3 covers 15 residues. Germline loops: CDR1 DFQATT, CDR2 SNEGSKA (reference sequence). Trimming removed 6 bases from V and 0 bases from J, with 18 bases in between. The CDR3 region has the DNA TGCAGTGCAATAAACCGGGACGGAGTCTCCTACGAGCAGTACTTC. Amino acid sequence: CSAINRDGVSYEQYF.

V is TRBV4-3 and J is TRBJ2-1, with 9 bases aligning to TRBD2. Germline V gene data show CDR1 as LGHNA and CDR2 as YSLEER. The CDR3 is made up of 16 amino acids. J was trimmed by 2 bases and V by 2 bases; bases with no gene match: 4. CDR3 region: CASSQRGGGAYNEQFF. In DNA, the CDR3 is TGCGCCAGCAGCCAAAGAGGCGGGGGGGCCTACAATGAGCAGTTCTTC.

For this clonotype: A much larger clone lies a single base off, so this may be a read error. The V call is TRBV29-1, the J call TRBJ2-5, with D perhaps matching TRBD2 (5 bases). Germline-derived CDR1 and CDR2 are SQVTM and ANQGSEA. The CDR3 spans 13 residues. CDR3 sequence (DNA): TGCAGCGTTGAAGAAGTAGGGAGAGAGACCCACTACTTC. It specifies CSVEEVGRETHYF.

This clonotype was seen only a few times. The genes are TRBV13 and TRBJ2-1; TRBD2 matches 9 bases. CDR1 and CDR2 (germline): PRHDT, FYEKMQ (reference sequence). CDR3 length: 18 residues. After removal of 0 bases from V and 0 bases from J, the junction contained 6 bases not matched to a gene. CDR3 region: CASSLGLGTSRSYNEQFF. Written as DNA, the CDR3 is TGTGCCAGCAGCTTAGGCCTCGGGACTAGCCGCTCCTACAATGAGCAGTTCTTC.

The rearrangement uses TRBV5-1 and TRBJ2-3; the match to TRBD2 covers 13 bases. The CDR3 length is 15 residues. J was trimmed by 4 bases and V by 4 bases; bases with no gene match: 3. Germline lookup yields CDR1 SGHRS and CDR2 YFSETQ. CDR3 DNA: TGCGCCAGCAGCCGAGGGACTAGCGGGGCAGATACGCAGTATTTT. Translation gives CASSRGTSGADTQYF. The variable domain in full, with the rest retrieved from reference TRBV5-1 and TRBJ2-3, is KAGVTQTPRYLIKTRGQQVTLSCSPISGHRSVSWYQQTPGQGLQFLFEYFSETQRNKGNFPGRFSGRQFSNSRSEMNVSTLELGDSALYLCASSRGTSGADTQYFGPGTRLTVL.

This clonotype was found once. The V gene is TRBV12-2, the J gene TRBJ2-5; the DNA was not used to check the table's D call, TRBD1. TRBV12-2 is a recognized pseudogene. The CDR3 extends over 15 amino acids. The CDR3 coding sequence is TGTGCAAGTCGCCACGGGCCTGCCCCTGGAGAGACCCAGTACTTC. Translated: CASRHGPAPGETQYF.

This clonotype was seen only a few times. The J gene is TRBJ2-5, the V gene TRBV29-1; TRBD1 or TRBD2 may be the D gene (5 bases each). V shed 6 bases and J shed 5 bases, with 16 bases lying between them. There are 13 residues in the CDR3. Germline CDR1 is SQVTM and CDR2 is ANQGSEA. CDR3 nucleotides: TGCAGCGTAAGAGGGGTCCTTGGGGAGACCCAGTACTTC. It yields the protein CSVRGVLGETQYF.

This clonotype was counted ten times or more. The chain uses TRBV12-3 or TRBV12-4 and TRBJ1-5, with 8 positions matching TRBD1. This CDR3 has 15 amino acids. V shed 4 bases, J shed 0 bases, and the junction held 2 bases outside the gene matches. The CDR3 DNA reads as TGTGCCAGCAGTTCCGGACAGGGTAGCAATCAGCCCCAGCATTTT. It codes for CASSSGQGSNQPQHF.

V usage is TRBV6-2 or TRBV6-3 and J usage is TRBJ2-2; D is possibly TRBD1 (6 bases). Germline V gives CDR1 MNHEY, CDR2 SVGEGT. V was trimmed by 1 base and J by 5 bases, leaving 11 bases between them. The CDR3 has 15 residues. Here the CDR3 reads CASSYLGHTTGELFF. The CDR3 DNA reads TGTGCCAGCAGTTACTTGGGACATACGACCGGGGAGCTGTTTTTT.

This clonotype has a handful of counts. CDR3 in amino acids: CASSLAGTGAKNIQYF. DNA of the CDR3: TGTGCCAGCAGTTTAGCCGGGACAGGGGCCAAAAACATTCAGTACTTC. J is TRBJ2-4 and V is TRBV28, with TRBD1 identical over 9 bases. Looked up from germline, CDR1 is MDHEN and CDR2 is SYDVKM. J was trimmed by 1 base and V by 2 bases; bases with no gene match: 3. The CDR3 runs 16 residues.

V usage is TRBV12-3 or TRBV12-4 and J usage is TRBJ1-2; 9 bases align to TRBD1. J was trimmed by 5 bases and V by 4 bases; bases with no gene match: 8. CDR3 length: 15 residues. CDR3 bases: TGTGCCAGCAGTTCCAGACAGGGGGTGGTTTATGGCTACACCTTC. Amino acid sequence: CASSSRQGVVYGYTF.

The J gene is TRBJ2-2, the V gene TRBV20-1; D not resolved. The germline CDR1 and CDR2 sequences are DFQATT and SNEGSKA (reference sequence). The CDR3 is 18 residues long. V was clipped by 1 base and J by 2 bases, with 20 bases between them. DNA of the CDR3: TGCAGTGCTAGAGCGGTCACTGGGGTTACTTTAAACACCGGGGAGCTGTTTTTT. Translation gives CSARAVTGVTLNTGELFF.

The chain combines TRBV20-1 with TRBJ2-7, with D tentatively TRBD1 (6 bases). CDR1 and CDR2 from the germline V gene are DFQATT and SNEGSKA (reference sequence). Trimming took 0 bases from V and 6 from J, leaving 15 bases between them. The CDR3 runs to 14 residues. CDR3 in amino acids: CSARDRQVASEQYF. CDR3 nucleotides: TGCAGTGCTAGAGATCGACAGGTGGCGAGCGAGCAGTACTTC.

Written as DNA, the CDR3 is TGCAGTGCTAGAACAGTTGCAACTAATGAAAAACTGTTTTTT. Protein sequence: CSARTVATNEKLFF. The V and J genes are TRBV20-1 and TRBJ1-4; no clear D. The CDR3 loop spans 14 amino acids. Germline V gene sequence: CDR1 DFQATT, CDR2 SNEGSKA (reference sequence). Trimming pared 2 bases from V and 0 bases from J, leaving 7 bases between.

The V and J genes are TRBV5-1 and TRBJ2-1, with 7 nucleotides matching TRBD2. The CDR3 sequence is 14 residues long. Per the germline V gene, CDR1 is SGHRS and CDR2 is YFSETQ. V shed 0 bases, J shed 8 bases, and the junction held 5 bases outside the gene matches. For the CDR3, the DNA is TGCGCCAGCAGCTTGGGGGGAGGGCCCCATGAGCAGTTCTTC. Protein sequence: CASSLGGGPHEQFF. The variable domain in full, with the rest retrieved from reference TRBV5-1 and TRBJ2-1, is KAGVTQTPRYLIKTRGQQVTLSCSPISGHRSVSWYQQTPGQGLQFLFEYFSETQRNKGNFPGRFSGRQFSNSRSEMNVSTLELGDSALYLCASSLGGGPHEQFFGPGTRLTVL.

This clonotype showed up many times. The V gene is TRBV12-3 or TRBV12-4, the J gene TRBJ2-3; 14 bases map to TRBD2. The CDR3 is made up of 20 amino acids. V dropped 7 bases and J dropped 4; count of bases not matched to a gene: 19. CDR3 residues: CASTFFRTSGGPSRADTQYF. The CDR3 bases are TGTGCCAGCACCTTCTTCAGGACTAGCGGGGGGCCAAGTAGGGCAGATACGCAGTATTTT.

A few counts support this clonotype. The CDR3 region has the DNA TGTGCCACCAGTGATTTCGTATTCCCCTACGAGCAGTACTTC. It yields the protein CATSDFVFPYEQYF. The rearrangement links TRBV24-1 to TRBJ2-7; no clear D gene. CDR1 and CDR2 (germline): KGHDR, SFDVKD. CDR3 length equals 14 residues. Between the trimmed V and J ends, which lost 1 base and 2 bases, there was a span of 8 bases.

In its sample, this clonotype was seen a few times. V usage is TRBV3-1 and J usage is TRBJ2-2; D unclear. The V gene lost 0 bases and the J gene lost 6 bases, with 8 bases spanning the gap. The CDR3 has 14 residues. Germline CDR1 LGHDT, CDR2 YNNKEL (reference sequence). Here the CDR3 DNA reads TGTGCCAGCAGCCAAGAGGTCTGGGCCGGGGAGCTGTTTTTT. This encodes CASSQEVWAGELFF. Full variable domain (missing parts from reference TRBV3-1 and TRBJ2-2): DTAVSQTPKYLVTQMGNDKSIKCEQNLGHDTMYWYKQDSKKFLKIMFSYNNKELIINETVPNRFSPKSPDKAHLNLHINSLELGDSAVYFCASSQEVWAGELFFGEGSRLTVL.

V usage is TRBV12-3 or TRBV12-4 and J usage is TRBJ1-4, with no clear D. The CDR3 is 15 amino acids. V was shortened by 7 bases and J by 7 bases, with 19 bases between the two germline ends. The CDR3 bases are TGTGCCAGCAAGTCCCTTCCTGCAATTGGTGAAAAACTGTTTTTT. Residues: CASKSLPAIGEKLFF.